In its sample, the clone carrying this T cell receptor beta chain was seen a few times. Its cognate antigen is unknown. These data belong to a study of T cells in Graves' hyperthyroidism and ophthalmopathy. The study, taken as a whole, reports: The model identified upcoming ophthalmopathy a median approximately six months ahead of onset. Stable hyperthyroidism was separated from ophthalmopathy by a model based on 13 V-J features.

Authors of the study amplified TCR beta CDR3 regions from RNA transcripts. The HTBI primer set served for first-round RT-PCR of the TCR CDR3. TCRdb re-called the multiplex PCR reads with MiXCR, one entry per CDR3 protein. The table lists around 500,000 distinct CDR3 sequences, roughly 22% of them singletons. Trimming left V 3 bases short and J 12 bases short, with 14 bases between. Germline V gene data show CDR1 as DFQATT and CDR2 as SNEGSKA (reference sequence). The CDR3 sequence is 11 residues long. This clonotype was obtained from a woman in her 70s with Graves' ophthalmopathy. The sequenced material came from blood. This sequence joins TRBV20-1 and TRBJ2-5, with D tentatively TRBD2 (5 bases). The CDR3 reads CSASMAGDKYF. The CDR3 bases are TGCAGTGCTAGTATGGCGGGTGATAAGTACTTC.